One and the same sample provided the 22 T cell receptor beta chains below, sequenced in a study of response to subunit inactivated influenza vaccine. In TCRdb, the RT-PCR reads were re-called with MiXCR into one record per CDR3 protein. The data show 800,000 or so distinct CDR3 sequences, about 20% seen once. Sequences were derived from PBMCs from blood, sampled 5 to 6 days after vaccination. The receptors here all came from a man aged 50 or older who received an inactivated influenza vaccine.

This clonotype was counted only a few times. The chain combines TRBV7-8 with TRBJ2-1, with D perhaps matching TRBD2 (6 bases). The length of the CDR3 is 16 residues. The V end lost 3 bases, the J end lost 9 bases, and 21 bases lay between the germline ends. Germline V lookup: CDR1 SGHVS, CDR2 FQNEAQ. CDR3 sequence reads: CASSLHPGLTRSEQFF. Here the CDR3 DNA reads TGTGCCAGCAGCTTGCACCCGGGACTCACCAGGAGTGAGCAGTTCTTC.

This clonotype was seen a few times. CDR3 nucleotides: TGTGCCAGCAGCCGCCGGGACAGGGCATCCGGGGAGCTGTTTTTT. Its translation is CASSRRDRASGELFF. The chain is built from TRBV6-1 and TRBJ2-2; the match to TRBD1 covers 9 bases. The CDR3 is made up of 15 amino acids. Looked up from germline, CDR1 is MNHNS and CDR2 is SASEGT. Trimming took 6 bases from V and 6 from J; bases not matched to a gene: 8.

The gene calls are TRBV6-1 and TRBJ2-5, with D perhaps TRBD1 or TRBD2 (5 bases each). From germline, CDR1 is MNHNS and CDR2 SASEGT. This CDR3 spans 15 amino acids. V lost 4 bases to trimming and J lost 1 base, with 13 bases between them. Written as DNA, the CDR3 is TGTGCCAGCAGTGGCATCCGGGGCCTCCAAGAGACCCAGTACTTC. Translation gives CASSGIRGLQETQYF.

In this sample, this clonotype turned up a few times. The chain employs TRBV5-1 and TRBJ2-3; TRBD2 matches 9 bases. Per germline, CDR1 SGHRS and CDR2 YFSETQ. The CDR3 length is 14 residues. Trimming took 0 bases from V and 5 from J; bases not matched to a gene: 1. The CDR3 region has the DNA TGCGCCAGCAGCTTGGTAGCGGGAGTAGATACGCAGTATTTT. Translating it yields CASSLVAGVDTQYF.

The rearrangement uses TRBV10-3 and TRBJ2-7; TRBD2 aligns across 12 bases. This CDR3 contains 13 residues. Germline CDR1 and CDR2: ENHRY and SYGVKD. The trim removed 10 bases at V and 3 bases at J, leaving 4 bases unmatched. CDR3 residues: CATSGRAFYEQYF. In nucleotides, the CDR3 is TGTGCCACTAGCGGGAGGGCCTTCTACGAGCAGTACTTC.

This clonotype has only a few counts. The chain couples TRBV4-1 to TRBJ1-3; the D gene is possibly TRBD1 (5 bases). Trimming shortened V by 4 bases and J by 0 bases, and 10 bases separated the two germline ends. CDR1 and CDR2 (germline): MGHRA, YSYEKL. The CDR3 length is 15 residues. The CDR3 DNA follows: TGCGCCAGCAGCCGGCCGGGACTCTCTGGAAACACCATATATTTT. Residues: CASSRPGLSGNTIYF.

There are a few counts of this clonotype. The junction shows a germline mismatch at one end, possibly a read error. V is TRBV20-1 and J is TRBJ1-4; D not certain. Germline assignment: CDR1 DFQATT and CDR2 SNEGSKA (reference sequence). The CDR3 sequence is 14 residues long. CDR3 nucleotides: TGCAGTGCTAGAGATAAAAGGACTAGTGAAAAACTGTTTTTT. Protein product: CSARDKRTSEKLFF.

V usage is TRBV4-2 and J usage is TRBJ1-5; tentative D call: TRBD1 (6 bases). Germline loops: CDR1 LGHNA, CDR2 YNFKEQ. The CDR3 totals 14 residues. Trimming cost V 4 bases and J 6 bases, with 13 bases left between them. CDR3 nucleotides: TGTGCCAGCAGCCCGGGACAATCGGGTCAGCCCCAGCATTTT. Amino acids: CASSPGQSGQPQHF.

This clonotype has only a few counts. The chain is built from TRBV29-1 and TRBJ1-3; TRBD1 agrees at 9 bases. Per the germline V gene, CDR1 is SQVTM and CDR2 is ANQGSEA. V lost 6 bases and J lost 4; bases outside the gene matches: 7. This CDR3 is built from 14 residues. The CDR3 loop reads CSVGVTGGGNTIYF. The CDR3 coding sequence is TGCAGCGTGGGGGTAACAGGGGGCGGAAACACCATATATTTT.

This clonotype has more than one count but fewer than ten. The chain carries TRBV29-1 and TRBJ2-3; D gene uncertain. The germline V gene encodes CDR1 SQVTM and CDR2 ANQGSEA. V gave up 7 bases and J gave up 1 base, with 12 bases separating them. The CDR3 loop spans 13 amino acids. CDR3 coding DNA: TGCAGCGCTAGAAACAGTCGCACAGATACGCAGTATTTT. Amino acids: CSARNSRTDTQYF.

In this sample, this clonotype turned up many times. The chain employs TRBV6-2 or TRBV6-3 and TRBJ1-2; TRBD1 agrees at 7 bases. V trimming: 2 bases; J trimming: 4 bases; junction bases outside the gene matches: 4. Germline-derived CDR1 and CDR2 are MNHEY and SVGEGT. CDR3 length: 14 residues. The CDR3 DNA is TGTGCCAGCAGTTACGACAGGGAGGGCTATGGCTACACCTTC. Translation gives CASSYDREGYGYTF.

This clonotype occurred a few times. The chain links TRBV7-2 to TRBJ1-1; tentative D call: TRBD1 (6 bases). Per germline, CDR1 SGHTA and CDR2 FQGNSA. CDR3 size: 14 residues. Trimming removed 3 bases at V and 3 bases at J, with 11 bases between. CDR3 sequence reads: CASSFRQEHTEAFF. In DNA, the CDR3 is TGTGCCAGCAGCTTCAGACAGGAACACACTGAAGCTTTCTTT.

This clonotype appeared many times. This chain links TRBV7-2 with TRBJ1-5, with no clear D. Germline CDR1 and CDR2: SGHTA and FQGNSA. The V end was cut by 1 base, the J end by 5 bases, with 6 bases between. The CDR3 has 13 residues. This CDR3 reads CASSLVRDQPQHF. CDR3 bases: TGTGCCAGCAGCTTAGTCCGCGATCAGCCCCAGCATTTT.

This clonotype was detected only a few times. V usage is TRBV4-2 and J usage is TRBJ2-7, with 8 bases identical to TRBD2. The germline V gene has CDR1 LGHNA and CDR2 YNFKEQ. The CDR3 runs 16 residues. V lost 0 bases, J lost 8 bases, and 12 bases stayed unmatched. Written as DNA, the CDR3 is TGTGCCAGCAGCCAAGATTATAAAGCGGGAGCATCCAAGCAGTACTTC. Translated: CASSQDYKAGASKQYF.

The chain links TRBV6-2 or TRBV6-3 to TRBJ2-5; 9 bases are a match to TRBD2. The V segment lost 7 bases and the J segment 11 bases; nucleotides outside the gene matches: 14. This CDR3 region has 14 residues. CDR1 is MNHEY, CDR2 SVGEGT, per germline. CDR3 loop: CASTASSGTRSQYF. DNA for the CDR3: TGTGCCAGCACGGCTTCTAGCGGGACGAGGTCACAGTACTTC.

This clonotype was found a few times. The chain has TRBV6-5 and TRBJ2-5; the match to TRBD2 covers 10 bases. The germline CDR1 and CDR2 sequences are MNHEY and SVGAGI. V lost 2 bases, J lost 1 base, and 4 bases stayed unmatched. There are 16 residues in the CDR3. Here the CDR3 DNA reads TGTGCCAGCAGTTACCGCTCTAGCGGGAGCCAAGAGACCCAGTACTTC. This codes for CASSYRSSGSQETQYF.

This clonotype was seen more than once but under ten times. The CDR3 DNA reads as TGTGCCAGCTCACCAGGCGCAGGGGCCCTCAATGAGCAGTTCTTC. Translation: CASSPGAGALNEQFF. The chain is built from TRBV18 and TRBJ2-1; a weak D match, TRBD1 (6 bases). Trimming removed 2 bases from V and 6 bases from J, with 14 bases in between. There are 15 residues in the CDR3. Germline V gene data show CDR1 as KGHSH and CDR2 as LQKENI.

In its sample, this clonotype was seen a few times. This sequence joins TRBV20-1 and TRBJ2-2; the D is unclear. The CDR3 is 14 amino acids. Germline V gives CDR1 DFQATT, CDR2 SNEGSKA (reference sequence). Trimming removed 0 bases from V and 6 bases from J, with 11 bases in between. The CDR3, as DNA: TGCAGTGCTAGAGATCCGGTAGTTCCCGGGGAGCTGTTTTTT. It translates to CSARDPVVPGELFF.

The J gene is TRBJ2-3, the V gene TRBV20-1, with TRBD2 matching 9 bases. Germline trimming cut 8 bases from V and 2 bases from J; bases unmatched to any gene: 23. The CDR3 is 19 residues long. Germline V CDR1 and CDR2: DFQATT, SNEGSKA (reference sequence). DNA of the CDR3: TGCAGTCCTAACCCACCTGAGCGGGAGGTGGCTTCTCTCACAGATACGCAGTATTTT. Translated: CSPNPPEREVASLTDTQYF.

This clonotype was found a few times. The V gene is TRBV6-2 or TRBV6-3, the J gene TRBJ2-7; D is perhaps TRBD2 (5 bases). The V gene's germline CDR1 is MNHEY and CDR2 SVGEGT. The V end was cut by 6 bases, the J end by 7 bases, with 13 bases between. This CDR3 spans 12 amino acids. As DNA, the CDR3 is TGTGCCAGCAGCTGGACTGGTAATGAGCAGTACTTC. Translating it yields CASSWTGNEQYF.

J is TRBJ1-1 and V is TRBV6-5; a weak D match, TRBD1 (6 bases). Trimming shortened V by 2 bases and J by 3 bases, and 22 bases separated the two germline ends. This CDR3 spans 18 amino acids. CDR1 and CDR2 (germline): MNHEY, SVGAGI. CDR3 sequence reads: CASSYLGLVGAVDTEAFF. The CDR3 DNA reads TGTGCCAGCAGTTACCTGGGTTTAGTGGGGGCGGTGGACACTGAAGCTTTCTTT.

A few counts support this clonotype. The rearrangement joins TRBV12-3 or TRBV12-4 to TRBJ2-7; 9 bases are a match to TRBD2. V was pared by 5 bases and J by 6 bases, with 11 bases of the junction left unmatched. The CDR3 is 15 amino acids. CDR3 loop: CASSPIAGVRVEQYF. The DNA for the CDR3 is TGTGCCAGCAGTCCAATAGCGGGAGTCCGTGTCGAGCAGTACTTC.